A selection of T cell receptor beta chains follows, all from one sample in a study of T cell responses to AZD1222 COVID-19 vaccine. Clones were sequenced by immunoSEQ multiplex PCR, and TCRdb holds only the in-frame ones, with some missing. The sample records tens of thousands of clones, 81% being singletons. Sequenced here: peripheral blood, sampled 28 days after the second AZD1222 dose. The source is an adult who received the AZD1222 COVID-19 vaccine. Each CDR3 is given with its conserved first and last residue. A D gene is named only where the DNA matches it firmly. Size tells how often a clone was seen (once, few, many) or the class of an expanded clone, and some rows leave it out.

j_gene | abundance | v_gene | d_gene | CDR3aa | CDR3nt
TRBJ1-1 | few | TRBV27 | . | CASRGRQNTEAFF | TGTGCCAGCAGGGGCAGGCAGAACACTGAAGCTTTCTTT
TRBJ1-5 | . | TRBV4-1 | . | CASSQGVTGMGNQPQHF | TGCGCCAGCAGCCAAGGGGTAACAGGCATGGGCAATCAGCCCCAGCATTTT
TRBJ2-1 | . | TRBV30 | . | CASKSAAYNEQFF | TGTGCGTCGAAATCTGCAGCGTACAATGAGCAGTTCTTC
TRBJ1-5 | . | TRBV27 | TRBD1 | CASGQGMNSNQPQHF | TGTGCCAGCGGACAGGGGATGAATAGCAATCAGCCCCAGCATTTT
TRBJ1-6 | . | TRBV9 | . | CASSVVAVDSPLHF | TGTGCCAGCAGCGTAGTCGCAGTGGATTCACCCCTCCACTTT
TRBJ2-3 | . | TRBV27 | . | CASSWGSSDTQYF | TGTGCCAGCAGTTGGGGATCTTCGGATACGCAGTATTTT
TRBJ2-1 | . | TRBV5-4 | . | CASSSGSTDEQFF | TGTGCCAGCAGCTCGGGTTCGACGGATGAGCAGTTCTTC
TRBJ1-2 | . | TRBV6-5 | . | CASIPLDSQDYGYTF | TGTGCCAGCATTCCCCTGGACAGTCAAGATTATGGCTACACCTTC
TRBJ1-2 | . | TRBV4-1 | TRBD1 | CASLPEGAGGYGYTF | TGCGCCAGCCTACCGGAGGGGGCCGGGGGCTATGGCTACACCTTC
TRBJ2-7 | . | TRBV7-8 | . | CASSLTRTSVSSYEQYF | TGTGCCAGCAGCTTAACCAGGACGTCTGTCTCCTCCTACGAGCAGTACTTC
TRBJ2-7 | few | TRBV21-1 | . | CASSKVPGLAGEDYEQYF | TGTGCCAGCAGCAAAGTGCCGGGACTAGCGGGAGAAGACTACGAGCAGTACTTC
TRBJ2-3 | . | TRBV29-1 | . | CSVGQLGTDTQYF | TGCAGCGTTGGCCAGCTGGGGACAGATACGCAGTATTTT
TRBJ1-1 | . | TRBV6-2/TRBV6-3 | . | CASSYWKGMNTEAFF | TGTGCCAGCAGTTACTGGAAGGGTATGAACACTGAAGCTTTCTTT
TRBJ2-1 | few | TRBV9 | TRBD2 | CASSVDPSGNYNEQFF | TGTGCCAGCAGCGTAGATCCTAGCGGAAACTACAATGAGCAGTTCTTC
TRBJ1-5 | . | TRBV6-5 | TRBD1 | CASTPRGLGQPQHF | TGTGCCAGCACCCCCAGGGGGCTGGGTCAGCCCCAGCATTTT
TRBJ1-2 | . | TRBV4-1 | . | CASSQDAGVHGYTF | TGCGCCAGCAGCCAAGACGCAGGGGTGCATGGCTACACCTTC
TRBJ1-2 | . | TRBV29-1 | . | CSVEDTLEDLYGYTF | TGCAGCGTTGAAGACACCCTAGAAGACCTTTATGGCTACACCTTC
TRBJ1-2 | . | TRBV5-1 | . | CASSVGDGLYGYTF | TGCGCCAGCAGCGTAGGGGACGGACTCTATGGCTACACCTTC
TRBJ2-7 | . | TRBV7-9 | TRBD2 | CASSARLAGGKYF | TGTGCCAGCAGCGCACGACTAGCGGGAGGGAAGTACTTC
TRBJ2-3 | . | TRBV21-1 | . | CASSCRNGTGGTDTQYF | TGTGCCAGCTCTTGCCGAAACGGGACAGGGGGCACAGATACGCAGTATTTT
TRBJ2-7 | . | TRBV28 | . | CASSYYPYEQYF | TGTGCCAGCAGTTACTACCCCTACGAGCAGTACTTC
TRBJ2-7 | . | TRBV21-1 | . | CASETRTGVGYEQYF | TGTGCCAGCGAAACCCGGACAGGGGTCGGGTACGAGCAGTACTTC
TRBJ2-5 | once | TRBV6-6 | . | CASKDSVRETQYF | TGTGCCAGCAAGGACAGTGTAAGGGAGACCCAGTACTTC
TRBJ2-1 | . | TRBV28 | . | CASSFMGGLTYNEQFF | TGTGCCAGCAGTTTTATGGGCGGGCTAACATACAATGAGCAGTTCTTC
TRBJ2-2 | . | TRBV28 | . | CASSLSGTTGELFF | TGTGCCAGCAGTTTATCGGGGACTACCGGGGAGCTGTTTTTT
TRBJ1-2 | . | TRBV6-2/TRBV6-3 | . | CASSYSTPAAYTF | TGTGCCAGCAGTTACTCGACGCCAGCGGCCTACACCTTC
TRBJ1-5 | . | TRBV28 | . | CASSFLAYQPQHF | TGTGCCAGCAGTTTTTTGGCATATCAGCCCCAGCATTTT